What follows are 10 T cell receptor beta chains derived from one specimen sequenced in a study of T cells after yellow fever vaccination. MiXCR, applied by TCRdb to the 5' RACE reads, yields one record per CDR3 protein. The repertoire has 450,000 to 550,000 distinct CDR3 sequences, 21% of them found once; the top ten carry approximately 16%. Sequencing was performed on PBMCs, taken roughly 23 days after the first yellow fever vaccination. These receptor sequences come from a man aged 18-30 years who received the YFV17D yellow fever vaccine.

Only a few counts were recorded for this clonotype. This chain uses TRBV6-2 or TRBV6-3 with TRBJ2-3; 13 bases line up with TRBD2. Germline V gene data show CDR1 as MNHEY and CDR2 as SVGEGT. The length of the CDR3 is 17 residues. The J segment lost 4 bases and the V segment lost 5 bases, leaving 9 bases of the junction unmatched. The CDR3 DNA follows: TGTGCCAGCAGTCCGGAACTAGCGGGGGGGCCGGCAGATACGCAGTATTTT. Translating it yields CASSPELAGGPADTQYF.

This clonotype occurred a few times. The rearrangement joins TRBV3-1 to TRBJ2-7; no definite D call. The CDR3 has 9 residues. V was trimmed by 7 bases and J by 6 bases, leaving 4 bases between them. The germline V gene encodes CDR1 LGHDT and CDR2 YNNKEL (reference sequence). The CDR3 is CASTTEQYV. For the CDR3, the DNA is TGTGCCAGCACCACCGAGCAGTACGTC.

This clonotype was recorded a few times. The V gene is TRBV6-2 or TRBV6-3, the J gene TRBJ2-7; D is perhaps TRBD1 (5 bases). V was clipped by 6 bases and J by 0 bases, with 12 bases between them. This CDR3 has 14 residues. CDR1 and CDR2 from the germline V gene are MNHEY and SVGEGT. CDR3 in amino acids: CASSLYQGSYEQYV. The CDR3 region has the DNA TGTGCCAGCAGCTTATACCAGGGCTCCTACGAGCAGTACGTC.

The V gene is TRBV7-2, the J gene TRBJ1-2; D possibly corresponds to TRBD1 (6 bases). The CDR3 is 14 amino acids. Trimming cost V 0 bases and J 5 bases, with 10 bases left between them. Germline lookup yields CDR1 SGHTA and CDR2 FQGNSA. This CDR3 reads CASSLAQGRYGYTF. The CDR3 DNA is TGTGCCAGCAGCTTAGCCCAGGGGCGGTATGGCTACACCTTC.

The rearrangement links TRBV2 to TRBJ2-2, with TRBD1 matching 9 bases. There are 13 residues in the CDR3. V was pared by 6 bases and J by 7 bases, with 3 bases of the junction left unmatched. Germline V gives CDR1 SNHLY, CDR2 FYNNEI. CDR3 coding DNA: TGTGCCAGCAGGGGGGACAGGGTCGGGGAGCTGTTTTTT. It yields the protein CASRGDRVGELFF.

For the CDR3, the DNA is TGTGCCTGGAGTTGGGCTTCCTATAATTCACCCCTCCACTTT. Its translation is CAWSWASYNSPLHF. This rearrangement joins TRBV30 to TRBJ1-6; D is unclear. CDR3 length: 14 amino acids. The V end lost 2 bases, the J end lost 1 base, and 6 bases lay between the germline ends. The germline V gene has CDR1 GTSNPN and CDR2 SVGIG (reference sequence).

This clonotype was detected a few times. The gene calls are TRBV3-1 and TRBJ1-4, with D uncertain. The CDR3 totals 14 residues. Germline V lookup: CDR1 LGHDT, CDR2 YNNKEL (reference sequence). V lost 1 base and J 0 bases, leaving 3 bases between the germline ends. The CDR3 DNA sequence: TGTGCCAGCAGCCAAGTTACAACTAATGAAAAACTGTTTTTT. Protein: CASSQVTTNEKLFF.

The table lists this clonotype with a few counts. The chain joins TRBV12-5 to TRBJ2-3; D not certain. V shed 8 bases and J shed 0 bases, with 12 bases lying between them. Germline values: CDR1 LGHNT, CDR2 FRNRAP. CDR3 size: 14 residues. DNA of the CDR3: TGTGCTAGTATCCCCGCCGGCAGCACAGATACGCAGTATTTT. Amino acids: CASIPAGSTDTQYF.

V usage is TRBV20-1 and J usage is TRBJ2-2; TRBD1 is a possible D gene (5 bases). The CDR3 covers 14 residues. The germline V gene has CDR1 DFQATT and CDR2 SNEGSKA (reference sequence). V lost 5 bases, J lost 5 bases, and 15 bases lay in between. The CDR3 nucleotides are TGCAGTGCTCGCAGGGTTAAGGGAACCGGGGAGCTGTTTTTT. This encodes CSARRVKGTGELFF.

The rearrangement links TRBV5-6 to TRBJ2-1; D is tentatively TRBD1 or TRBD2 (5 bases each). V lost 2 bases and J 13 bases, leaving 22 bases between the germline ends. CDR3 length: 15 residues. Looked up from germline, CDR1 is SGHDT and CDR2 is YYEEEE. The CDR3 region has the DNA TGTGCCAGCAGCTTAACCGAGGGACCTGGGCCCCCCCAGTTCTTC. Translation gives CASSLTEGPGPPQFF.